This TCR beta chain derives from a study of blood T cell repertoires in COVID-19. The V gene's germline CDR1 is WSHSY and CDR2 SAAADI. V lost 8 bases and J 3 bases, leaving 11 bases between the germline ends. This CDR3 is 13 amino acids long. Sequenced by immunoSEQ multiplex PCR; TCRdb stores in-frame clones only, minus some. This repertoire shows 250,000 to 300,000 clones, about nine tenths found once; its top ten account for less than 2.5%. Sequencing was performed on peripheral blood. The receptor was isolated from a man aged 50-59 years with acute or convalescent COVID-19. The chain joins TRBV10-2 to TRBJ1-5, with a possible D match to TRBD1 (6 bases). CDR3 loop: CASSTGPNQPQHF. The CDR3 DNA follows: TGCGCCAGCTCTACAGGGCCCAATCAGCCCCAGCATTTT.